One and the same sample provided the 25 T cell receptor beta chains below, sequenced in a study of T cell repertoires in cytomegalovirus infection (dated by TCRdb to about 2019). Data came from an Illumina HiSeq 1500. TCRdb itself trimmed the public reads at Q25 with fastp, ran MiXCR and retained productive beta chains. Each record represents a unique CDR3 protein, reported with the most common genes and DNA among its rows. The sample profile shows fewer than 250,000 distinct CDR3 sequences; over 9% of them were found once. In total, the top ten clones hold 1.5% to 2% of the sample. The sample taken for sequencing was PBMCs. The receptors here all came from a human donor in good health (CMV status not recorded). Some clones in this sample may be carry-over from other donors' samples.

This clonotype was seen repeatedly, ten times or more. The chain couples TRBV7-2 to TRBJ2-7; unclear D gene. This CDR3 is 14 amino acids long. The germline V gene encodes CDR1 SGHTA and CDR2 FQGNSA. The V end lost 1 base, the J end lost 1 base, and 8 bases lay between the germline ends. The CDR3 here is CASSLGGFSYEQYF. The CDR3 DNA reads TGTGCCAGCAGCTTAGGCGGTTTTTCCTACGAGCAGTACTTC. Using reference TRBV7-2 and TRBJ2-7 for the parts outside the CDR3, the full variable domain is GAGVSQSPSNKVTEKGKDVELRCDPISGHTALYWYRQSLGQGLEFLIYFQGNSAPDKSGLPSDRFSAERTGGSVSTLTIQRTQQEDSAVYLCASSLGGFSYEQYFGPGTRLTVT.

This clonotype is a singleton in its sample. CDR3 amino acids: CASSSKLAVQGTQYF. The CDR3 DNA is TGCGCCAGCAGCTCCAAACTAGCGGTCCAGGGTACGCAGTATTTT. The chain carries TRBV5-1 and TRBJ2-3; TRBD2 matches 8 bases. The CDR3 loop spans 15 amino acids. V gave up 3 bases and J gave up 8 bases; unmatched junction bases: 11. In germline, CDR1 is SGHRS, CDR2 YFSETQ.

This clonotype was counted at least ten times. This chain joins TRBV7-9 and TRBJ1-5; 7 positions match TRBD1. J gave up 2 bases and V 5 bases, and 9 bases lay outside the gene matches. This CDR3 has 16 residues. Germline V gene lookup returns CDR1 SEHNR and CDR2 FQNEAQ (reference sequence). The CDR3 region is CASSQSTGYGNQPQHF. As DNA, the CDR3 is TGTGCCAGCAGCCAATCGACAGGGTATGGCAATCAGCCCCAGCATTTT.

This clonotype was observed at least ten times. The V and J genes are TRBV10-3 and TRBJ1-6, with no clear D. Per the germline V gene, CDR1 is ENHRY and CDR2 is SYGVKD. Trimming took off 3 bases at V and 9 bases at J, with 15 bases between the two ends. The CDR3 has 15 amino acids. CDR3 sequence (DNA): TGTGCCATCAGTGACCGGGCCCGGGAGAGTTCACCCCTCCACTTT. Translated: CAISDRARESSPLHF.

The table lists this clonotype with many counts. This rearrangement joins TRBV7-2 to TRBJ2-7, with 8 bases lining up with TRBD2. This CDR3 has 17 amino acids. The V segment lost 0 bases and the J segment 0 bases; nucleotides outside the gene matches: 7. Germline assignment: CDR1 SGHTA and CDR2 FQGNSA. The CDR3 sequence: CASSLAASGGRSYEQYF. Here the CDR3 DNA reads TGTGCCAGCAGCTTAGCAGCCAGCGGGGGCCGCTCCTACGAGCAGTACTTC.

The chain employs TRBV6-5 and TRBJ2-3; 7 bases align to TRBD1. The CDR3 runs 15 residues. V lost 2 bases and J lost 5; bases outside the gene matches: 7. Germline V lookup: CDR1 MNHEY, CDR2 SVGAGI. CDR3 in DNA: TGTGCCAGCAGTTACAGTCAGGGGGTGGTAGATACGCAGTATTTT. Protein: CASSYSQGVVDTQYF.

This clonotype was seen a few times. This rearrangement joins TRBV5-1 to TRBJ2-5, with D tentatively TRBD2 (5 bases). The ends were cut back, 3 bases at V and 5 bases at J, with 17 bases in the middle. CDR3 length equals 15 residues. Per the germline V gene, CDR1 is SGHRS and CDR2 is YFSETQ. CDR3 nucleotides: TGCGCCAGCAGCTCTTCGGACGGATCGGGGGAGACCCAGTACTTC. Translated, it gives CASSSSDGSGETQYF.

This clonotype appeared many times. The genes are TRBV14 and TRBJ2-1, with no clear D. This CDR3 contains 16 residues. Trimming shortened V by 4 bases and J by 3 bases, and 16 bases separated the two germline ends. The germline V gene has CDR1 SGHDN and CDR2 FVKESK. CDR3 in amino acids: CASSRYAGPDYNEQFF. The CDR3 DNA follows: TGTGCCAGCAGCCGATACGCCGGACCTGACTACAATGAGCAGTTCTTC.

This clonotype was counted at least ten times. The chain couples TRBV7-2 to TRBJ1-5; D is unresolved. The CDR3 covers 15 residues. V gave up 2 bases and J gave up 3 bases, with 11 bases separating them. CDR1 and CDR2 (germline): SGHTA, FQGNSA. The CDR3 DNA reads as TGTGCCAGCAGCTTAATGCCGGAAACCAATCAGCCCCAGCATTTT. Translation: CASSLMPETNQPQHF.

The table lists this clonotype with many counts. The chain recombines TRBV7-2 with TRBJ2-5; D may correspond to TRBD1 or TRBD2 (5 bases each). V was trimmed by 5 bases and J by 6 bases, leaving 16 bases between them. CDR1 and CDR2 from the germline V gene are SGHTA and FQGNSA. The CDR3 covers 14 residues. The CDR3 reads CASSQGPRGQTQYF. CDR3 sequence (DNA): TGTGCCAGCAGCCAGGGACCCCGAGGACAGACCCAGTACTTC.

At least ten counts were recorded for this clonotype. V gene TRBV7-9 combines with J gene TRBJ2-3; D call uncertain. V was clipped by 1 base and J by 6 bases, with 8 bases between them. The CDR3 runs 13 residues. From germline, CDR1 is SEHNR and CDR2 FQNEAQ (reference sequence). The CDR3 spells CASSLDVEDTQYF. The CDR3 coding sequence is TGTGCCAGCAGCTTAGACGTAGAGGATACGCAGTATTTT.

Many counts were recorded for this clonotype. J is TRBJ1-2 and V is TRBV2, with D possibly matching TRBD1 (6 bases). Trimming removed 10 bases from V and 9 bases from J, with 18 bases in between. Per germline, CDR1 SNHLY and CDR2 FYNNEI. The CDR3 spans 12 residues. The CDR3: CATAPGHQSYTF. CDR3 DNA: TGTGCCACGGCCCCGGGACACCAAAGCTACACCTTC.

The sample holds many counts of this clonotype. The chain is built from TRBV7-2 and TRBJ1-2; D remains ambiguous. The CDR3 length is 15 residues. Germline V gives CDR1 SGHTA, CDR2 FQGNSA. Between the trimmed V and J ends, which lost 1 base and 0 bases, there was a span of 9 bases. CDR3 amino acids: CASSLDPGPNYGYTF. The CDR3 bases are TGTGCCAGCAGCTTAGATCCAGGACCTAACTATGGCTACACCTTC.

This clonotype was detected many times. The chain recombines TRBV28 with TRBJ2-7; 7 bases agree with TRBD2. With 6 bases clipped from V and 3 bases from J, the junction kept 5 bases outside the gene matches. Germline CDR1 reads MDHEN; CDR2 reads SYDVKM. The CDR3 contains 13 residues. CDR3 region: CASRWRENYEQYF. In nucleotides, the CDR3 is TGTGCCAGCAGATGGCGGGAGAACTACGAGCAGTACTTC.

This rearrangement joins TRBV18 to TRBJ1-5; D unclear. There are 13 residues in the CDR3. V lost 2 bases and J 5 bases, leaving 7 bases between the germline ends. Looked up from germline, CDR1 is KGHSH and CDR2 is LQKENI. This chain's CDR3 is CASSPSTDQPQHF. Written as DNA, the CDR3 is TGTGCCAGCTCACCAAGCACCGATCAGCCCCAGCATTTT. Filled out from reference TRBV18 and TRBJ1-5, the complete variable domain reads NAGVMQNPRHLVRRRGQEARLRCSPMKGHSHVYWYRQLPEEGLKFMVYLQKENIIDESGMPKERFSAEFPKEGPSILRIQQVVRGDSAAYFCASSPSTDQPQHFGDGTRLSIL.

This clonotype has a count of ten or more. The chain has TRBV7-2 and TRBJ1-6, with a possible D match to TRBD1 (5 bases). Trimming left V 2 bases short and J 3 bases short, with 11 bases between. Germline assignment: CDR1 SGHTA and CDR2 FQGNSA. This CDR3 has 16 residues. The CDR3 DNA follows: TGTGCCAGCAGCTTATCCCAGGGTAGCTATAATTCACCCCTCCACTTT. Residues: CASSLSQGSYNSPLHF. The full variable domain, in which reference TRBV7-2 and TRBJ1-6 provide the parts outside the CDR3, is GAGVSQSPSNKVTEKGKDVELRCDPISGHTALYWYRQSLGQGLEFLIYFQGNSAPDKSGLPSDRFSAERTGGSVSTLTIQRTQQEDSAVYLCASSLSQGSYNSPLHFGNGTRLTVT.

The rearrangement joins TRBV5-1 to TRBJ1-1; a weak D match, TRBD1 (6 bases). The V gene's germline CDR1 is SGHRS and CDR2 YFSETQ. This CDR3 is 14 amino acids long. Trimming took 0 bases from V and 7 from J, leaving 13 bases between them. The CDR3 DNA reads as TGCGCCAGCAGCTTGGGGGACAACGGGGGTGAAGCTTTCTTT. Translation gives CASSLGDNGGEAFF.

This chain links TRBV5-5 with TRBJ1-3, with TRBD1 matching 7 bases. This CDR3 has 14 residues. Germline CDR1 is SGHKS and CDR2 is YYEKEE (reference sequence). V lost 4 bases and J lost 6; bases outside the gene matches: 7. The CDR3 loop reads CASSRQGRENTIYF. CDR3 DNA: TGTGCCAGCAGCCGACAGGGAAGGGAAAACACCATATATTTT. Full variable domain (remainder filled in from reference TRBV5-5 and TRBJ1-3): DAGVTQSPTHLIKTRGQQVTLRCSPISGHKSVSWYQQVLGQGPQFIFQYYEKEERGRGNFPDRFSARQFPNYSSELNVNALLLGDSALYLCASSRQGRENTIYFGEGSWLTVV.

The CDR3 DNA is TGTGCCAGCAGTGAACGGACTAGCGAATCCTACGAGCAGTACTTC. Amino acid sequence: CASSERTSESYEQYF. The genes are TRBV6-1 and TRBJ2-7; 9 bases match TRBD2. V lost 2 bases, J lost 1 base, and 3 bases stayed unmatched. Germline V gene lookup returns CDR1 MNHNS and CDR2 SASEGT. The length of the CDR3 is 15 residues.

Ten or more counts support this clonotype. This CDR3 is CASRAVRGSPEKLFF. In DNA form, the CDR3 reads TGTGCCAGCAGAGCTGTCAGGGGCTCCCCTGAAAAACTGTTTTTT. This chain connects TRBV28 to TRBJ1-4; possible D gene TRBD1, 6 bases. Germline CDR1 MDHEN, CDR2 SYDVKM. V was shortened by 6 bases and J by 7 bases, with 18 bases between the two germline ends. This CDR3 comprises 15 residues.

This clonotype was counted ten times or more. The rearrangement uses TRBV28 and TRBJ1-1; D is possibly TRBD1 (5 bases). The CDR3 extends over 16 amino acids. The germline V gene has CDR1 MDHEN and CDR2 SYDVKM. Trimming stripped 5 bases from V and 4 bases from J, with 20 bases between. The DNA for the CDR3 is TGTGCCAGCAGTCCCCCCCTCGGGGCCGGGAGCACTGAAGCTTTCTTT. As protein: CASSPPLGAGSTEAFF.

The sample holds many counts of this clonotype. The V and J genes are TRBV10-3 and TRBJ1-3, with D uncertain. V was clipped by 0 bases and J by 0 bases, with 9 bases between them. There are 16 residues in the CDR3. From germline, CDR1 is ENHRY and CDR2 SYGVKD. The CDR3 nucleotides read TGTGCCATCAGTGAGTCTGGGGATTACTCTGGAAACACCATATATTTT. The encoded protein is CAISESGDYSGNTIYF.

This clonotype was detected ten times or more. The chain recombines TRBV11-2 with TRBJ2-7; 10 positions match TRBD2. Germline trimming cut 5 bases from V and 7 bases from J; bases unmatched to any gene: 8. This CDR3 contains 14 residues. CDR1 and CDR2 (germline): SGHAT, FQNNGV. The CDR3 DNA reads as TGTGCCAGCAGCCGGACTAGCGGCTTTCCGGAGCAGTACTTC. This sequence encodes CASSRTSGFPEQYF.

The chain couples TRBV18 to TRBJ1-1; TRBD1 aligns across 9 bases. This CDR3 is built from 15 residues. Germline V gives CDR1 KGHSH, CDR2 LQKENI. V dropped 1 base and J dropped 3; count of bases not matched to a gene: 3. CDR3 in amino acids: CASSPRTGEDTEAFF. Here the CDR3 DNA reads TGTGCCAGCTCACCACGGACAGGGGAAGACACTGAAGCTTTCTTT.

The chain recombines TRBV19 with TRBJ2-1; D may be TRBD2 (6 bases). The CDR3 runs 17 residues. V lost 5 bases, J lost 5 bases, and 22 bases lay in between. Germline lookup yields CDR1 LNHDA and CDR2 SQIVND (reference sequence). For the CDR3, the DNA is TGTGCCAGTAGTCGAGGAGAACCCGGGACTCCCGACAATGAGCAGTTCTTC. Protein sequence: CASSRGEPGTPDNEQFF. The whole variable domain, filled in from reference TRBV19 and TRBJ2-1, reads DGGITQSPKYLFRKEGQNVTLSCEQNLNHDAMYWYRQDPGQGLRLIYYSQIVNDFQKGDIAEGYSVSREKKESFPLTVTSAQKNPTAFYLCASSRGEPGTPDNEQFFGPGTRLTVL.